The 13 T cell receptor beta chains below all came from one sample that was sequenced in a study of vaccination and CD4 T cells after COVID-19. Their target antigens are unknown. Sample treatment: roughly 10-day PBMC culture with coronavirus spike peptide pools or control peptides (ViraFEST assay). An Oncomine TCR Beta short-read assay was used to sequence the DNA from cultured CD4+ T cells. MiXCR, run by TCRdb on the PCR reads, gives a single entry per CDR3 protein. Here the sample spans about 18,000 distinct CDR3 sequences, 56% being singletons. Sample: CD4+ T cells from blood, cultured in vitro. The receptors derive from a human donor who had recovered from COVID-19.

The chain joins TRBV11-2 to TRBJ1-6, with D unclear. Trimming removed 1 base at V and 6 bases at J, with 10 bases between. The CDR3 loop spans 15 amino acids. The V gene's germline CDR1 is SGHAT and CDR2 FQNNGV. For the CDR3, the DNA is TGTGCCAGCAGCTTAGGCGTAAAGGGTAATTCACCCCTCCACTTT. It yields the protein CASSLGVKGNSPLHF.

The chain employs TRBV3-1 and TRBJ2-5, with a weak D call TRBD2 (5 bases). V dropped 1 base and J dropped 7 bases, with 10 bases sitting between them. Per germline, CDR1 LGHDT and CDR2 YNNKEL (reference sequence). This CDR3 is 13 amino acids long. CDR3 coding DNA: TGTGCCAGCAGCCAAGGGCTTGGGAGGACCCAGTACTTC. Translating gives CASSQGLGRTQYF.

The chain combines TRBV25-1 with TRBJ1-2; 7 bases are shared with TRBD1. Germline V gives CDR1 MGHDK, CDR2 SYGVNS. J lost 2 bases, V lost 8 bases, and 11 bases had no gene match. The CDR3 runs to 15 residues. The CDR3, as DNA: TGTGCCAGCCGCCCGACAGTGACAGGGAACTATGGCTACACCTTC. Its protein product is CASRPTVTGNYGYTF.

The chain employs TRBV12-5 and TRBJ2-5, with D possibly called TRBD1 or TRBD2 (5 bases each). Trimming took 8 bases from V and 5 from J, leaving 6 bases between them. This CDR3 contains 10 residues. Per germline, CDR1 LGHNT and CDR2 FRNRAP. The CDR3 DNA is TGTGCTAGTCGGGGCGAGACCCAGTACTTC. It encodes CASRGETQYF. Complete variable domain (other parts from reference TRBV12-5 and TRBJ2-5): DARVTQTPRHKVTEMGQEVTMRCQPILGHNTVFWYRQTMMQGLELLAYFRNRAPLDDSGMPKDRFSAEMPDATLATLKIQPSEPRDSAVYFCASRGETQYFGPGTRLLVL.

J is TRBJ2-1 and V is TRBV7-9; 8 nucleotides agree with TRBD2. CDR3 length: 17 amino acids. CDR1 and CDR2 (germline): SEHNR, FQNEAQ (reference sequence). V lost 0 bases, J lost 3 bases, and 7 bases stayed unmatched. CDR3 protein: CASSLAQGLAGYNEQFF. In DNA form, the CDR3 reads TGTGCCAGCAGCTTAGCGCAAGGTCTAGCGGGCTACAATGAGCAGTTCTTC.

This clonotype was observed a few times. This rearrangement joins TRBV11-2 to TRBJ1-1; D gene uncertain. The germline V gene has CDR1 SGHAT and CDR2 FQNNGV. This CDR3 is 14 amino acids long. V was shortened by 5 bases and J by 1 base, with 11 bases between the two germline ends. In DNA, the CDR3 is TGTGCCAGCAGCCTGGAGGGAGGGAACACTGAAGCTTTCTTT. Translating it yields CASSLEGGNTEAFF.

The sample holds one count of this clonotype. The chain has TRBV20-1 and TRBJ2-1, with TRBD2 identical over 10 bases. Trimming at V came to 0 bases and at J to 6 bases, leaving 5 bases not matched to a gene. Germline loops: CDR1 DFQATT, CDR2 SNEGSKA (reference sequence). The CDR3 is made up of 15 amino acids. The CDR3 nucleotides read TGCAGTGCTAGAGATCCTAGCGGGAGTGGCAATGAGCAGTTCTTC. Translating gives CSARDPSGSGNEQFF.

In this sample, this clonotype turned up a few times. The rearrangement uses TRBV20-1 and TRBJ1-5; no firm D call. CDR3 length: 14 residues. The V end lost 3 bases, the J end lost 4 bases, and 13 bases lay between the germline ends. Per germline, CDR1 DFQATT and CDR2 SNEGSKA (reference sequence). CDR3 amino acids: CSASSPGGNQPQHF. The CDR3 nucleotides are TGCAGTGCTAGTAGCCCTGGAGGGAATCAGCCCCAGCATTTT.

The chain recombines TRBV6-4 with TRBJ2-3, with D perhaps being TRBD1 or TRBD2 (5 bases each). Germline V gene sequence: CDR1 MRHNA, CDR2 SNTAGT. With 4 bases removed from V and 2 bases from J, the gap between germline ends came to 10 bases. The CDR3 spans 14 residues. CDR3 in amino acids: CASSGGRDTDTQYF. CDR3 DNA sequence: TGTGCCAGCAGTGGGGGGAGAGACACAGATACGCAGTATTTT.

The V gene is TRBV30, the J gene TRBJ1-2; D unresolved. This CDR3 is 11 amino acids long. The germline V gene has CDR1 GTSNPN and CDR2 SVGIG (reference sequence). The germline V and J ends were trimmed by 0 bases and 5 bases, with 4 bases remaining between them. DNA of the CDR3: TGTGCCTGGAGTGTAGGGTATGGCTACACCTTC. This encodes CAWSVGYGYTF.

CDR3 protein: CASSSTGRRSRFF. The CDR3 DNA follows: TGTGCCAGTAGTTCGACAGGACGCCGCTCCAGGTTCTTC. The J gene is TRBJ2-1, the V gene TRBV19, with D tentatively TRBD1 (6 bases). Germline CDR1 and CDR2: LNHDA and SQIVND (reference sequence). The CDR3 runs to 13 residues. Trimming took 5 bases from V and 15 from J, leaving 20 bases between them.

The V gene is TRBV6-2 or TRBV6-3, the J gene TRBJ2-3, with 10 bases fitting TRBD2. Germline V CDR1 and CDR2: MNHEY, SVGEGT. CDR3 length: 16 amino acids. V lost 7 bases, J lost 3 bases, and 10 bases stayed unmatched. The CDR3 spells CASTTSGRGPTDTQYF. The CDR3 bases are TGTGCCAGCACTACCAGCGGGAGGGGCCCGACAGATACGCAGTATTTT.

This sequence joins TRBV12-3 or TRBV12-4 and TRBJ1-2, with 9 nucleotides matching TRBD1. The junction had 8 bases not matched to a gene; V was cut back by 5 bases and J by 4 bases. The CDR3 is 15 amino acids. CDR3 loop: CASSQQGAAVYGYTF. The CDR3 nucleotides are TGTGCCAGCAGTCAACAGGGGGCGGCGGTCTATGGCTACACCTTC.